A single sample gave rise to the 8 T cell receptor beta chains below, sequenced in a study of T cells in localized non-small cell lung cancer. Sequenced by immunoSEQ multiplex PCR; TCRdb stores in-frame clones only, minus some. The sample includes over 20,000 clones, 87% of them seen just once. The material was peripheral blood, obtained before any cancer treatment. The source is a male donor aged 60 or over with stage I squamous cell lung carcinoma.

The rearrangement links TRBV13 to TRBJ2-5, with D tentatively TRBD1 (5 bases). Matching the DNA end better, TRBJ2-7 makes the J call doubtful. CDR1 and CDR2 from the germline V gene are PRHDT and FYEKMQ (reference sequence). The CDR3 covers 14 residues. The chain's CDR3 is CASRRLAGNYEQYF. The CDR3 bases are TGTGCCAGCAGACGACTGGCAGGGAACTACGAGCAGTACTTC.

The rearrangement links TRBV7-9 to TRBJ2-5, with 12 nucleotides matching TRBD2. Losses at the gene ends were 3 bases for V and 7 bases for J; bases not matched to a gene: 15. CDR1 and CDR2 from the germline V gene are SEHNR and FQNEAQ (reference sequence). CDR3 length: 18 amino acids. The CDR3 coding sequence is TGTGCCAGCAGCTTTAGGACTAGCGGGACCCCCCAGAAGGGGACCCAGTACTTC. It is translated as CASSFRTSGTPQKGTQYF. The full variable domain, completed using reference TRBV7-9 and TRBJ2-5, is DTGVSQNPRHKITKRGQNVTFRCDPISEHNRLYWYRQTLGQGPEFLTYFQNEAQLEKSRLLSDRFSAERPKGSFSTLEIQRTEQGDSAMYLCASSFRTSGTPQKGTQYFGPGTRLLVL.

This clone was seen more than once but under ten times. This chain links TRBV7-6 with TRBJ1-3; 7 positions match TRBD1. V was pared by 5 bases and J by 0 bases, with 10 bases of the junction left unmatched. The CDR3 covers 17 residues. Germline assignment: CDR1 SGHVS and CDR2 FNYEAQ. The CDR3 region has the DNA TGTGCCAGCAGCGCCCCCAAAACAGGGGTCTCTGGAAACACCATATATTTT. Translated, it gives CASSAPKTGVSGNTIYF.

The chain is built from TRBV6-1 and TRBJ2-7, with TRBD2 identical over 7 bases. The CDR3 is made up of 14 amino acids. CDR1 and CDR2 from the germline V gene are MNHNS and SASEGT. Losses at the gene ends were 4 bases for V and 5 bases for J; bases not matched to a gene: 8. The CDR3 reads CASSVGGVAHEQYF. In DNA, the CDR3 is TGTGCCAGCAGTGTGGGAGGGGTAGCGCACGAGCAGTACTTC.

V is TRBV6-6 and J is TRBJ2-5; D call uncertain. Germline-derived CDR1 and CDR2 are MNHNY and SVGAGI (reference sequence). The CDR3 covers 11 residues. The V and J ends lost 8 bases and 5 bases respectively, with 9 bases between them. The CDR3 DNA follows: TGTGCCAGCGAGTTCAGCGAGACCCAGTACTTC. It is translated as CASEFSETQYF.

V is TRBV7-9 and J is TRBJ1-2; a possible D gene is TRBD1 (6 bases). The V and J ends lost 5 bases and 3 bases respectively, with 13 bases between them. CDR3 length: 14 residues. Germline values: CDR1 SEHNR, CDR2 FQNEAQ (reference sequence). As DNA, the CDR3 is TGTGCCAGCAGCCCTGAGGGGGGCTACTATGGCTACACCTTC. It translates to CASSPEGGYYGYTF.

The CDR3 region is CASTRGTSNYGYTF. For the CDR3, the DNA is TGCGCCAGCACCCGCGGGACGTCTAACTATGGCTACACCTTC. This chain joins TRBV10-2 and TRBJ1-2; tentatively, D is TRBD1 (5 bases). Germline values: CDR1 WSHSY, CDR2 SAAADI. This CDR3 contains 14 residues. Between the trimmed V and J ends, which lost 7 bases and 0 bases, there was a span of 12 bases.

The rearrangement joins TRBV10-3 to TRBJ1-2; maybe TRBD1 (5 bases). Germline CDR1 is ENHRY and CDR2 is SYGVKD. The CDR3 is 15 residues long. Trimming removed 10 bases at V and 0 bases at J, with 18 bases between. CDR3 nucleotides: TGTGCCACCGCTCGCAGGGCCGACTCTAACTATGGCTACACCTTC. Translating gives CATARRADSNYGYTF.